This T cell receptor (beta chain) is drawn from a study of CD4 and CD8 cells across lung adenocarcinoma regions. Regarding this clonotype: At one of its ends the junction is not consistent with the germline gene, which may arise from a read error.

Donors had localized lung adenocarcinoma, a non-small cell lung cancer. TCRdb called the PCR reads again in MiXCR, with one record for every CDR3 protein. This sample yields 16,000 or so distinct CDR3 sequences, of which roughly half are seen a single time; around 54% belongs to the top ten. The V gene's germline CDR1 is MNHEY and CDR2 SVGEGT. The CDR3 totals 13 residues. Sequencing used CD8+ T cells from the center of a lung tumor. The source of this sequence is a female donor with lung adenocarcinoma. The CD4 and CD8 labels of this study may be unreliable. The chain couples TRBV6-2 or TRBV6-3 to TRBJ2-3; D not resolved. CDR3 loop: CASLSPFLDTQYF. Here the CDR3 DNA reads TGTGCCAGCCTCTCCCCCTTCCTAGATACGCAGTATTTC.